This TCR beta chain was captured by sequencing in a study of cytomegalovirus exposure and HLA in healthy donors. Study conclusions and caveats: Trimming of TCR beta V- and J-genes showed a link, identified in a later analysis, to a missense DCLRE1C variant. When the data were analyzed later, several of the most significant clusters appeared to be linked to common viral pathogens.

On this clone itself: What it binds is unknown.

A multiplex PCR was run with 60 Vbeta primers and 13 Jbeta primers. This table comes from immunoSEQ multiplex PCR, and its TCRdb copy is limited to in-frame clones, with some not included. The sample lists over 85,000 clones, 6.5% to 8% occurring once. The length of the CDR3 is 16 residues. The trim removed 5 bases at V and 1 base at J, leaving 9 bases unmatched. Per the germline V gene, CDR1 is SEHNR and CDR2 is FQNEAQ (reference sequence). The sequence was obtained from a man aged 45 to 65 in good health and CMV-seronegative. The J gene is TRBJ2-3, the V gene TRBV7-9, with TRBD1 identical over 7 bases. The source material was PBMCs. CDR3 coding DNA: TGTGCCAGCAGCAATAAGGGACAGAGCGGCACAGATACGCAGTATTTT. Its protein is CASSNKGQSGTDTQYF.